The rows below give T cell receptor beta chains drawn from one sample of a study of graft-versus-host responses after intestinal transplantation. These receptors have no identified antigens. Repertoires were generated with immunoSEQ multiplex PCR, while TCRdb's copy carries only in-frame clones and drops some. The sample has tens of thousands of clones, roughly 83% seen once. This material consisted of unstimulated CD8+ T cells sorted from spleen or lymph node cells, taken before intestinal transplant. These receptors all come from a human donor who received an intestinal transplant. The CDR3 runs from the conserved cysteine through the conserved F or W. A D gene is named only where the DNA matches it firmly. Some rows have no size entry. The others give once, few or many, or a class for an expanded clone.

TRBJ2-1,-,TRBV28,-,CASSLLAFDEQFF,TGTGCCAGCAGTTTACTAGCGTTCGATGAGCAGTTCTTC
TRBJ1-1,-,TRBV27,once,CASSRGTYTEAFF,TGTGCCAGCAGCCGCGGCACCTACACTGAAGCTTTCTTT
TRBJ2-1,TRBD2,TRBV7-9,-,CASSSTSRPDNEQFF,TGTGCCAGCAGCTCGACTAGCCGCCCCGACAATGAGCAGTTCTTC
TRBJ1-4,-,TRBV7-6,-,CASSPDSGEKLFF,TGTGCCAGCAGCCCCGACTCCGGCGAAAAACTGTTTTTT
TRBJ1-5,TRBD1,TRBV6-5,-,CASNCGTGGNQPQHF,TGTGCCAGCAATTGTGGGACAGGCGGTAATCAGCCCCAGCATTTT
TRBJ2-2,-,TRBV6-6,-,CASSYSESTGELFF,TGTGCCAGCAGTTACTCGGAGTCAACCGGGGAGCTGTTTTTT
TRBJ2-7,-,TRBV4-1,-,CASSQASGDEQYF,TGCGCCAGCAGCCAAGCTTCCGGTGACGAGCAGTACTTC
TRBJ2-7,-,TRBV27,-,CASRGVSYEQYF,TGTGCCAGCAGAGGGGTATCCTACGAGCAGTACTTC
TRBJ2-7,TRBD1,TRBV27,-,CASSLGPGTGGDEQYF,TGTGCCAGCAGTTTGGGCCCCGGGACAGGGGGCGACGAGCAGTACTTC
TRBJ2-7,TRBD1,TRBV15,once,CATSRTGTAVYEQYF,TGTGCCACCAGCAGAACCGGGACAGCAGTTTACGAGCAGTACTTC
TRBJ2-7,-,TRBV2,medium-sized,CASSEVSPLAGQYF,TGTGCCAGCAGTGAAGTGTCGCCCCTGGCGGGGCAGTACTTC
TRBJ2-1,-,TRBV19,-,CASSMGPRSYNEQFF,TGTGCCAGTAGTATGGGGCCGCGGTCCTACAATGAGCAGTTCTTC
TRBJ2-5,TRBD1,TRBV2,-,CASSSRGTGGEETQYF,TGTGCCAGCAGCTCTCGGGGGACAGGGGGTGAAGAGACCCAGTACTTC
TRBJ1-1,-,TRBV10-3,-,CAISEGARVTEAFF,TGTGCCATCAGTGAGGGGGCTCGGGTCACTGAAGCTTTCTTT
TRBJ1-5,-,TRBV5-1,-,CASSLDGFPSNQPQHF,TGCGCCAGCAGCTTGGACGGGTTCCCTAGCAATCAGCCCCAGCATTTT
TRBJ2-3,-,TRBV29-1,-,CSVSGTSTDTQYF,TGCAGCGTATCAGGGACTAGCACAGATACGCAGTATTTT
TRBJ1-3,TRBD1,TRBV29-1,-,CSVRGQVGNTIYF,TGCAGCGTCCGAGGACAGGTTGGAAACACCATATATTTT
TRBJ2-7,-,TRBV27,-,CASSWGPTYEQYF,TGTGCCAGCAGTTGGGGCCCCACCTACGAGCAGTACTTC